The 3 T cell receptor beta chains reported below all come from one sample, sequenced in a study of T-cell reconstitution after alpha-beta-depleted transplantation in children. This sample's TCRbeta library carried unique molecular identifier barcodes. TCRdb itself ran the PCR reads through MiXCR, one entry per CDR3 protein. Of 420,000 or so distinct CDR3 sequences detected, about a tenth appear once; the ten largest clones hold roughly 6%. The source was PBMCs from the stem cell graft donor, collected from the stem cell graft. These receptors originate from a human donor who donated a stem cell graft to a child with acute myeloid leukemia.

The chain is built from TRBV6-5 and TRBJ1-1, with D perhaps TRBD1 (5 bases). Germline CDR1 reads MNHEY; CDR2 reads SVGAGI. The CDR3 has 14 amino acids. V was pared by 4 bases and J by 9 bases, with 18 bases between. In DNA, the CDR3 is TGTGCCAGCAGTTTTCGATCGGGGACCTCTCAAGCTTTCTTT. Its protein product is CASSFRSGTSQAFF.

The genes are TRBV12-3 or TRBV12-4 and TRBJ2-2; D is ambiguous. The V and J ends lost 6 bases and 2 bases respectively, with 7 bases between them. The CDR3 spans 13 residues. CDR3 residues: CASSSDNTGELFF. CDR3 bases: TGTGCCAGCAGCTCGGATAACACCGGGGAGCTGTTTTTT.

This clonotype was counted ten times or more. The chain combines TRBV5-1 with TRBJ1-1; TRBD1 matches 10 bases. The CDR3 is 15 amino acids. Germline CDR1 is SGHRS and CDR2 is YFSETQ. J lost 1 base, V lost 0 bases, and 0 bases had no gene match. This CDR3 is CASSLGQGANTEAFF. In DNA, the CDR3 is TGCGCCAGCAGCTTGGGACAGGGGGCGAACACTGAAGCTTTCTTT. The full variable domain, completed using reference TRBV5-1 and TRBJ1-1, is KAGVTQTPRYLIKTRGQQVTLSCSPISGHRSVSWYQQTPGQGLQFLFEYFSETQRNKGNFPGRFSGRQFSNSRSEMNVSTLELGDSALYLCASSLGQGANTEAFFGQGTRLTVV.